One sample yielded the 8 T cell receptor beta chains listed below, sequenced in a study of identical twins. TCRdb fed the 5' RACE reads into MiXCR, producing one record per CDR3 protein. The sample shows 1.5 million or so distinct CDR3 sequences, about 30% of them seen only once. The sequenced sample consisted of cord blood. The receptors come from a newborn girl in good health.

This clonotype was detected only a few times. The chain uses TRBV30 and TRBJ2-7; no clear D gene. This CDR3 has 13 amino acids. From germline, CDR1 is GTSNPN and CDR2 SVGIG (reference sequence). The V gene lost 3 bases and the J gene lost 4 bases, with 13 bases spanning the gap. The CDR3 coding sequence is TGTGCCTGGAGCGGGCTAGTCGGGTACGAGCAGTACTTC. It is translated as CAWSGLVGYEQYF.

This clonotype turned up a few times. This chain uses TRBV7-9 with TRBJ2-1; perhaps TRBD1 as D (7 bases). The CDR3 is made up of 16 amino acids. In germline, CDR1 is SEHNR, CDR2 FQNEAQ (reference sequence). V was clipped by 8 bases and J by 3 bases, with 20 bases between them. The CDR3 is CASLGGRGNDYNEQFF. The CDR3 DNA sequence: TGTGCCAGCTTAGGGGGCCGCGGGAACGACTACAATGAGCAGTTCTTC.

This clonotype was found many times. The genes are TRBV29-1 and TRBJ1-2; D is unclear. Germline CDR1 is SQVTM and CDR2 is ANQGSEA. Trimming took off 5 bases at V and 8 bases at J, with 12 bases between the two ends. This CDR3 is 11 amino acids long. CDR3 residues: CSVRSGSGYTF. CDR3 bases: TGCAGCGTTCGCTCAGGTAGCGGCTACACCTTC.

In this sample, this clonotype turned up many times. The rearrangement uses TRBV5-1 and TRBJ2-3; TRBD1 is a possible D gene (6 bases). V lost 4 bases and J 6 bases, leaving 9 bases between the germline ends. The CDR3 is made up of 12 amino acids. Germline V gene data show CDR1 as SGHRS and CDR2 as YFSETQ. CDR3 nucleotide sequence: TGCGCCAGCAGCCACGACAGGGATACGCAGTATTTT. Amino acid sequence: CASSHDRDTQYF.

V gene TRBV10-3 combines with J gene TRBJ2-3, with 14 bases fitting TRBD2. J was trimmed by 3 bases and V by 2 bases; bases with no gene match: 4. This CDR3 has 17 residues. Germline values: CDR1 ENHRY, CDR2 SYGVKD. The CDR3 sequence is CAISEPGLAGATDTQYF. In DNA, the CDR3 is TGTGCCATCAGTGAGCCGGGACTAGCGGGAGCTACAGATACGCAGTATTTT.

The V gene is TRBV5-1, the J gene TRBJ1-2; D is uncertain. Per the germline V gene, CDR1 is SGHRS and CDR2 is YFSETQ. Trimming pared 0 bases from V and 2 bases from J, leaving 8 bases between. This CDR3 spans 14 amino acids. Written as DNA, the CDR3 is TGCGCCAGCAGCTTGGTTCCAGACAACTATGGCTACACCTTC. Its protein product is CASSLVPDNYGYTF.

This clonotype was picked up a small number of times. The V gene is TRBV7-9, the J gene TRBJ2-4, with 10 bases identical to TRBD2. Germline-derived CDR1 and CDR2 are SEHNR and FQNEAQ (reference sequence). V lost 3 bases to trimming and J lost 7 bases; unmatched junction nucleotides: 3. The CDR3 covers 14 residues. CDR3 bases: TGTGCCAGCAGCTTCAGCGGGGGGGCGAACATTCAGTACTTC. This encodes CASSFSGGANIQYF. Complete variable domain (other parts from reference TRBV7-9 and TRBJ2-4): DTGVSQNPRHKITKRGQNVTFRCDPISEHNRLYWYRQTLGQGPEFLTYFQNEAQLEKSRLLSDRFSAERPKGSFSTLEIQRTEQGDSAMYLCASSFSGGANIQYFGAGTRLSVL.

This clonotype was seen a handful of times. This chain uses TRBV12-3 or TRBV12-4 with TRBJ1-2; D unresolved. The CDR3 runs 14 residues. V was clipped by 6 bases and J by 0 bases, with 11 bases between them. The CDR3 loop is CASSHTVTNYGYTF. CDR3 in DNA: TGTGCCAGCAGCCATACAGTCACTAACTATGGCTACACCTTC.